The clone carrying this T cell receptor (beta chain) was seen more than once but under ten times. What it binds is unknown. TCRdb analysed the 5' RACE reads with MiXCR anew, one entry per CDR3 protein. The data contain approximately 400,000 distinct CDR3 sequences, 20% to 30% of them seen just once; the ten biggest clones take up roughly 0.9%. The V gene lost 0 bases and the J gene lost 6 bases, with 9 bases spanning the gap. Germline assignment: CDR1 WNHNN and CDR2 SYGVQD (reference sequence). This CDR3 spans 14 amino acids. This specimen belongs to a study of CD8 T cells in ankylosing spondylitis. Notes on the study in general: The clones that were linked to disease were reported to be significantly enriched in matched synovial fluid samples from ankylosing spondylitis patients. A TCR beta motif made of fewer than ten highly homologous variants seemed typical of ankylosing spondylitis blood.

The receptor was derived from a male donor with ankylosing spondylitis. The sequenced material came from blood, either unsorted or a sorted T cell fraction (not recorded which). The J gene is TRBJ1-5, the V gene TRBV10-1; a possible D gene is TRBD1 (5 bases). CDR3: CASSESTRGQPQHF. CDR3 nucleotide sequence: TGCGCCAGCAGTGAGTCGACTAGGGGTCAGCCCCAGCATTTT.